Each of the 21 T cell receptor beta chains below was sequenced from the same sample in a study of PD-1 blockade in classical Hodgkin lymphoma. Time point meaning: cycle 4 day 1 (C4D1), after 5 to 7 weeks of nivolumab. Relapse after autologous stem cell transplantation occurred in every patient, and brentuximab vedotin exposure varied. Method: immunoSEQ multiplex PCR; TCRdb's copy keeps in-frame clones and lacks some. The top ten clones hold 13% of a sample with over 20,000 clones, approximately 85% of them seen once. This material consisted of peripheral blood mononuclear cells (PBMCs), taken before the fourth cycle of nivolumab. Receptors originate from a human donor with classical Hodgkin lymphoma.

This clone was recorded once. The chain uses TRBV6-6 and TRBJ2-3; 8 bases are a match to TRBD2. The CDR3 covers 14 residues. Germline V CDR1 and CDR2: MNHNY, SVGAGI (reference sequence). V shed 8 bases and J 5 bases; nucleotides not matched to a gene: 9. CDR3 coding DNA: TGTGCCAGCGGCGAGACTAGCGCCAGAGATACGCAGTATTTT. Protein: CASGETSARDTQYF.

This chain joins TRBV30 and TRBJ2-5; a possible D gene is TRBD2 (5 bases). There are 12 residues in the CDR3. With 1 base removed from V and 5 bases from J, the gap between germline ends came to 8 bases. Germline V CDR1 and CDR2: GTSNPN, SVGIG (reference sequence). The DNA for the CDR3 is TGTGCCTGGAGTGCTAGCCCGGAGACCCAGTACTTC. Encoded protein: CAWSASPETQYF.

A word on this clone: Distinct nucleotide sequences in the sample also encode this CDR3. The CDR3, as DNA: TGTGCCAGCAGTTTAGGGCCGGCCTACGAGCAGTACTTC. This sequence encodes CASSLGPAYEQYF. The chain employs TRBV27 and TRBJ2-7; no clear D. Trimming removed 2 bases from V and 2 bases from J, with 7 bases in between. Germline assignment: CDR1 MNHEY and CDR2 SMNVEV (reference sequence). The CDR3 sequence is 13 residues long.

The chain links TRBV7-2 to TRBJ2-7; 7 nucleotides align to TRBD2. From germline, CDR1 is SGHTA and CDR2 FQGNSA. Trimming cost V 2 bases and J 13 bases; bases outside gene matches: 11. This CDR3 has 13 residues. The CDR3 bases are TGTGCCAGCAGCTTAAACTCTGCGGGAGAGGGATACTTC. It is translated as CASSLNSAGEGYF.

This clone was observed a single time. The rearrangement links TRBV18 to TRBJ1-1; D remains unclear. Trimming left V 1 base short and J 1 base short, with 10 bases between. The germline V gene has CDR1 KGHSH and CDR2 LQKENI. The CDR3 is made up of 15 amino acids. CDR3 coding DNA: TGTGCCAGCTCACCACTGGGAGGCTCGAACACTGAAGCTTTCTTT. Protein: CASSPLGGSNTEAFF.

The rearrangement links TRBV19 to TRBJ1-3; the D is unclear. Looked up from germline, CDR1 is LNHDA and CDR2 is SQIVND (reference sequence). Between the trimmed V and J ends, which lost 4 bases and 5 bases, there was a span of 9 bases. The CDR3 covers 13 residues. The CDR3 DNA reads as TGTGCCAGTAGTAACATCCAGAGAAACACCATATATTTT. Protein sequence: CASSNIQRNTIYF. Full variable domain (missing parts from reference TRBV19 and TRBJ1-3): DGGITQSPKYLFRKEGQNVTLSCEQNLNHDAMYWYRQDPGQGLRLIYYSQIVNDFQKGDIAEGYSVSREKKESFPLTVTSAQKNPTAFYLCASSNIQRNTIYFGEGSWLTVV.

The gene calls are TRBV14 and TRBJ2-7, with 12 bases matching TRBD2. The length of the CDR3 is 19 residues. After removal of 1 base from V and 2 bases from J, the junction contained 12 bases not matched to a gene. CDR1 SGHDN and CDR2 FVKESK come from the germline V gene. The CDR3 here is CASSQGLGLAGGPPYEQYF. The CDR3 nucleotides are TGTGCCAGCAGCCAAGGGTTGGGTCTAGCGGGAGGGCCGCCCTACGAGCAGTACTTC.

This clone was observed a few times. The chain uses TRBV7-2 and TRBJ1-6; D may be TRBD1 (5 bases). Trimming took 6 bases from V and 9 from J, leaving 18 bases between them. Germline values: CDR1 SGHTA, CDR2 FQGNSA. The CDR3 has 15 residues. This CDR3 is CASSWKGPGGSPLHF. CDR3 DNA: TGTGCCAGCAGTTGGAAGGGACCAGGCGGTTCACCCCTCCACTTT.

The J gene is TRBJ1-2, the V gene TRBV28; no definite D call. Between the trimmed V and J ends, which lost 3 bases and 6 bases, there was a span of 5 bases. Germline V gene lookup returns CDR1 MDHEN and CDR2 SYDVKM. There are 11 residues in the CDR3. The CDR3 region is CASSFVDGYTF. For the CDR3, the DNA is TGTGCCAGCAGTTTCGTCGATGGCTACACCTTC.

V usage is TRBV7-3 and J usage is TRBJ2-3; D ambiguous. Germline CDR1 reads SGHTA; CDR2 reads FQGTGA. The V gene lost 5 bases and the J gene lost 3 bases, with 6 bases spanning the gap. The CDR3 contains 12 residues. The CDR3 DNA follows: TGTGCCAGCAGCCCCCGTACAGATACGCAGTATTTT. Protein product: CASSPRTDTQYF.

The J gene is TRBJ1-5, the V gene TRBV23-1, with D possibly being TRBD1 (5 bases). TRBV23-1 is an open reading frame, and its role is uncertain. V was shortened by 7 bases and J by 0 bases, with 13 bases between the two germline ends. This CDR3 has 15 amino acids. This CDR3 is CASTLGDHSNQPQHF. Here the CDR3 DNA reads TGCGCCAGCACCTTGGGGGACCATAGCAATCAGCCCCAGCATTTT.

The sample holds one count of this clone. CDR3 in amino acids: CASSLALTLYEQYF. DNA of the CDR3: TGTGCCAGCAGCTTAGCGCTGACGCTCTACGAGCAGTACTTC. The chain links TRBV7-2 to TRBJ2-7, with D hard to call. Germline V gene lookup returns CDR1 SGHTA and CDR2 FQGNSA. V dropped 0 bases and J dropped 3 bases, with 9 bases sitting between them. The CDR3 sequence is 14 residues long.

In this sample, this clone turned up a few times. The chain uses TRBV6-1 and TRBJ1-2; maybe TRBD1 (5 bases). The germline V gene has CDR1 MNHNS and CDR2 SASEGT. Trimming took 1 base from V and 5 from J, leaving 14 bases between them. The CDR3 contains 15 residues. The CDR3 sequence: CASSEVGRERYGYTF. CDR3 coding DNA: TGTGCCAGCAGTGAAGTAGGCAGGGAACGATATGGCTACACCTTC.

The CDR3 sequence: CASSYKVAGNSYEQYF. The CDR3 coding sequence is TGTGCCAGCAGCTACAAAGTAGCGGGGAACTCCTACGAGCAGTACTTC. V usage is TRBV7-2 and J usage is TRBJ2-7; 8 bases agree with TRBD2. The CDR3 is 16 residues long. Unmatched junction bases numbered 8, after V lost 4 bases and J lost 0 bases. The germline V gene has CDR1 SGHTA and CDR2 FQGNSA.

The V gene is TRBV4-1, the J gene TRBJ2-7, with TRBD2 as a possible D gene (5 bases). Deletions cut 4 bases from V and 3 bases from J, with 31 bases between. The CDR3 contains 20 residues. Per the germline V gene, CDR1 is MGHRA and CDR2 is YSYEKL. CDR3 sequence: CASSPALSQPTMTGNYEQYF. CDR3 bases: TGCGCCAGCAGCCCCGCTTTATCCCAACCTACAATGACGGGAAACTACGAGCAGTACTTC.

CDR3 sequence reads: CASSLGHQPQHF. CDR3 in DNA: TGTGCCAGCAGCTTAGGTCATCAGCCCCAGCATTTT. The chain links TRBV7-8 to TRBJ1-5; D ambiguous. Germline assignment: CDR1 SGHVS and CDR2 FQNEAQ. Trimming took off 1 base at V and 5 bases at J, with 3 bases between the two ends. The CDR3 sequence is 12 residues long.

V usage is TRBV18 and J usage is TRBJ1-5; TRBD1 is a possible D gene (6 bases). V gave up 3 bases and J gave up 8 bases, with 11 bases separating them. This CDR3 spans 13 amino acids. CDR1 is KGHSH and CDR2 is LQKENI in the germline V gene. The CDR3 DNA reads as TGTGCCAGCTCACCGGGAAGGGGGAAGCCCCAGCATTTT. It translates to CASSPGRGKPQHF.

The rearrangement uses TRBV5-1 and TRBJ1-3; D is ambiguous. The germline V and J ends were trimmed by 3 bases and 0 bases, with 16 bases remaining between them. CDR3 size: 17 residues. Germline V CDR1 and CDR2: SGHRS, YFSETQ. In DNA form, the CDR3 reads TGCGCCAGCAGCTCGCAAACCCTTCCGAGCTCTGGAAACACCATATATTTT. Its translation is CASSSQTLPSSGNTIYF.

CDR3 sequence reads: CASSQERGGETQYF. Here the CDR3 DNA reads TGCGCCAGCAGCCAAGAACGGGGGGGGGAGACCCAGTACTTC. The chain employs TRBV4-3 and TRBJ2-5, with 8 bases aligning to TRBD2. The CDR3 has 14 amino acids. Germline CDR1 LGHNA, CDR2 YSLEER. Trimming took 0 bases from V and 5 from J; bases not matched to a gene: 2.

This chain joins TRBV28 and TRBJ2-7; TRBD1 or TRBD2 may be the D gene (5 bases each). Germline CDR1 MDHEN, CDR2 SYDVKM. This CDR3 contains 14 residues. Trimming cost V 4 bases and J 0 bases, with 10 bases left between them. CDR3 protein: CASSWGTYSYEQYF. The CDR3 DNA is TGTGCCAGCAGTTGGGGGACGTACTCCTACGAGCAGTACTTC.

This clone was found once. V is TRBV30 and J is TRBJ2-7; D is perhaps TRBD1 (5 bases). This CDR3 contains 15 residues. V was pared by 3 bases and J by 2 bases, with 17 bases between. Germline CDR1 reads GTSNPN; CDR2 reads SVGIG (reference sequence). The CDR3 loop is CAWSPQGSFAYEQYF. DNA for the CDR3: TGTGCCTGGAGCCCGCAGGGTTCTTTTGCCTACGAGCAGTACTTC.